This T cell receptor (beta chain) stems from a study of T-cell reconstitution after alpha-beta-depleted transplantation in children. General study findings and limits: It was surviving recipient T cells and thymic progenitors that gave some patients high TCRbeta diversity at day 60.

V lost 4 bases, J lost 4 bases, and 23 bases lay in between. The CDR3 has 18 residues. The germline CDR1 and CDR2 sequences are SGHRS and YFSETQ. Unique molecular identifiers were incorporated into the prepared TCRbeta library. TCRdb called the PCR reads again in MiXCR, with one record for every CDR3 protein. In the table there are under 750,000 distinct CDR3 sequences, 23% of which are singletons. This clonotype showed up many times. No antigen is known for it. The chain combines TRBV5-1 with TRBJ2-2; unclear D gene. This sample comprised PBMCs, mostly from graft donor cells, obtained 360 days after TCRalphabeta/CD19-depleted stem cell transplant. The sequence came from a boy younger than two who had a stem cell transplant for acute myeloid leukemia, so the T cells may come from the graft donor. CDR3: CASSPNRMTGVGTGELFF. The CDR3 DNA reads TGCGCCAGCAGCCCAAACCGAATGACGGGCGTGGGCACCGGGGAGCTGTTTTTT.